This entry lists 7 T cell receptor beta chains sequenced from one sample in a study of identical twins. A single record per CDR3 protein comes from TCRdb applying MiXCR to the 5' RACE reads. The table lists about 690,000 distinct CDR3 sequences, roughly 6% of them singletons. Sequences were obtained from naive T cells sorted from blood. These receptors originate from a man aged 18 to 29 in good health.

The rearrangement joins TRBV5-1 to TRBJ1-2, with D possibly TRBD1 on 6 matching bases. V shed 3 bases and J shed 5 bases, with 23 bases lying between them. Germline CDR1 is SGHRS and CDR2 is YFSETQ. The CDR3 extends over 17 amino acids. CDR3 amino acids: CASSSAGHLPPGYGYTF. Written as DNA, the CDR3 is TGCGCCAGCAGCTCCGCGGGACACCTCCCTCCAGGGTATGGCTACACCTTC. Looking up the rest from reference TRBV5-1 and TRBJ1-2 gives the full variable domain: KAGVTQTPRYLIKTRGQQVTLSCSPISGHRSVSWYQQTPGQGLQFLFEYFSETQRNKGNFPGRFSGRQFSNSRSEMNVSTLELGDSALYLCASSSAGHLPPGYGYTFGSGTRLTVV.

The genes are TRBV11-2 and TRBJ2-1; D perhaps matches TRBD1 (7 bases). The CDR3 contains 12 residues. Germline CDR1 reads SGHAT; CDR2 reads FQNNGV. With 6 bases removed from V and 10 bases from J, the gap between germline ends came to 13 bases. CDR3 sequence: CASRGGTEEQFF. Here the CDR3 DNA reads TGTGCCAGCAGGGGCGGGACAGAGGAGCAGTTCTTC.

The gene calls are TRBV7-2 and TRBJ2-7; D is ambiguous. Between the trimmed V and J ends, which lost 3 bases and 2 bases, there was a span of 11 bases. The CDR3 extends over 14 amino acids. Per the germline V gene, CDR1 is SGHTA and CDR2 is FQGNSA. In nucleotides, the CDR3 is TGTGCCAGCAGCTTGGGCCCCATTACCTACGAGCAGTACTTC. Amino acids: CASSLGPITYEQYF.

This clonotype was counted a few times. The V call is TRBV20-1, the J call TRBJ2-1, with TRBD2 matching over 11 bases. CDR1 and CDR2 from the germline V gene are DFQATT and SNEGSKA (reference sequence). The CDR3 runs to 16 residues. V dropped 2 bases and J dropped 3; count of bases not matched to a gene: 6. The chain's CDR3 is CSARPLAGGGYNEQFF. The CDR3 DNA reads as TGCAGTGCTAGACCTCTAGCGGGAGGTGGCTACAATGAGCAGTTCTTC.

The rearrangement joins TRBV7-9 to TRBJ2-1, with D possibly being TRBD1 or TRBD2 (5 bases each). V lost 4 bases and J lost 14, with 15 bases in between. CDR3 size: 12 residues. Per the germline V gene, CDR1 is SEHNR and CDR2 is FQNEAQ (reference sequence). The DNA of the CDR3 is TGTGCCAGCAGCTCGGGACCACGATCGAAGTTCTTC. Its translation: CASSSGPRSKFF.

The sample holds many counts of this clonotype. The genes are TRBV10-2 and TRBJ1-2; D uncertain. CDR1 is WSHSY and CDR2 is SAAADI in the germline V gene. Trimming removed 11 bases from V and 1 base from J, with 8 bases in between. CDR3 length equals 11 residues. The CDR3 DNA is TGCGCCCTTCAGAGTAACTATGGCTACACCTTC. This translates into CALQSNYGYTF.

This clonotype was seen repeatedly, ten times or more. V usage is TRBV4-3 and J usage is TRBJ2-3, with D perhaps TRBD1 or TRBD2 (5 bases each). Trimming shortened V by 2 bases and J by 3 bases, and 24 bases separated the two germline ends. Germline V CDR1 and CDR2: LGHNA, YSLEER. The CDR3 covers 19 residues. The CDR3 spells CASSQHGTSPPEPTDTQYF. CDR3 coding DNA: TGCGCCAGCAGCCAACATGGGACCAGTCCTCCTGAACCGACAGATACGCAGTATTTT.